A selection of T cell receptor beta chains follows, all from one sample in a study of shared clonotypes between healthy human individuals. The assay was immunoSEQ multiplex PCR, and TCRdb's table has in-frame clones only and misses some. Found here are fewer than 650,000 clones, around 78% of them singletons; the top ten hold roughly 13%. Sequenced material: PBMCs. These receptors were collected from a woman aged 40 to 50 in good health. Some clones in this sample may be carry-over from other donors' samples. CDR3s include the opening cysteine and the closing phenylalanine or tryptophan. Fields, in order: clone size, J gene, D gene, V gene, CDR3 DNA, CDR3 protein. D genes are given only for firm matches. Not every row has a clone size; where given, it reads once, few, many or a size class.

clone_size: -
j_call: TRBJ2-1
d_call: TRBD2
v_call: TRBV4-1
cdr3_nt: TGCGCCAGCAGCCGCGGATGGGGGACTAGAATCAATGAGCAGTTCTTC
cdr3_aa: CASSRGWGTRINEQFF

clone_size: -
j_call: TRBJ2-7
d_call: -
v_call: TRBV6-1
cdr3_nt: TGTGCCAGCAGACCCCCCCAGAGCTCCTACGAGCAGTACTTC
cdr3_aa: CASRPPQSSYEQYF

clone_size: -
j_call: TRBJ2-5
d_call: -
v_call: TRBV28
cdr3_nt: TGTGCCAGCAGTTTAATGGGCAGGGGGGTTTGGGAGACCCAGTACTTC
cdr3_aa: CASSLMGRGVWETQYF

clone_size: -
j_call: TRBJ2-1
d_call: -
v_call: TRBV29-1
cdr3_nt: TGCAGCGTTCTACGGAGGACGGGATCCTACAATGAGCAGTTCTTC
cdr3_aa: CSVLRRTGSYNEQFF

clone_size: -
j_call: TRBJ1-2
d_call: TRBD1
v_call: TRBV30
cdr3_nt: TGTGCCTGGAGTCGGGAGGGGGCCACTAACTATGGCTACACCTTC
cdr3_aa: CAWSREGATNYGYTF

clone_size: -
j_call: TRBJ2-5
d_call: -
v_call: TRBV9
cdr3_nt: TGTGCCAGCAGCGTAGACGCAGGGAGTAGGCAAGAGACCCAGTACTTC
cdr3_aa: CASSVDAGSRQETQYF

clone_size: -
j_call: TRBJ2-6
d_call: TRBD1
v_call: TRBV10-1
cdr3_nt: TGCGCCAGCACCACAGGGGTAGGGGCCAACGTCCTGACTTTC
cdr3_aa: CASTTGVGANVLTF

clone_size: -
j_call: TRBJ2-7
d_call: -
v_call: TRBV28
cdr3_nt: TGTGCCAGCAGTCGTTTTTTGGTACTTTTCGGCCGGGAAGGTAGGGACGGAGCCTACGAGCAGTACTTC
cdr3_aa: CASSRFLVLFGREGRDGAYEQYF

clone_size: -
j_call: TRBJ2-7
d_call: -
v_call: TRBV6-1
cdr3_nt: TGTGCCAGCAGTGAAGCCTGGGATTCCTACGAGCAGTACTTC
cdr3_aa: CASSEAWDSYEQYF

clone_size: few
j_call: TRBJ2-5
d_call: -
v_call: TRBV6-5
cdr3_nt: TGTGCCAGCAGTTACCTGACCGTGTCGGGGGAGACCCAGTACTTC
cdr3_aa: CASSYLTVSGETQYF

clone_size: -
j_call: TRBJ1-1
d_call: -
v_call: TRBV6-5
cdr3_nt: TGTGCCAGCAGTTACGGGGCAGGGGCTGAAGCTTTCTTT
cdr3_aa: CASSYGAGAEAFF

clone_size: few
j_call: TRBJ2-7
d_call: -
v_call: TRBV27
cdr3_nt: TGTGCCAGCAGTTTCTCGAGACAGAGCTACGAGCAGTACTTC
cdr3_aa: CASSFSRQSYEQYF

clone_size: -
j_call: TRBJ1-2
d_call: -
v_call: TRBV6-6
cdr3_nt: TGTGCCAGCAGGAACAGGGTATACGGCTACACCTTC
cdr3_aa: CASRNRVYGYTF

clone_size: -
j_call: TRBJ2-7
d_call: -
v_call: TRBV5-4
cdr3_nt: TGTGCCAGCAGCTGGAGAAGGGGAACCTACGAGCAGTACTTC
cdr3_aa: CASSWRRGTYEQYF

clone_size: -
j_call: TRBJ2-1
d_call: TRBD2
v_call: TRBV9
cdr3_nt: TGTGCCAGCAGCGGCGGACTAGCGTCATACAATGAGCAGTTCTTC
cdr3_aa: CASSGGLASYNEQFF

clone_size: -
j_call: TRBJ1-2
d_call: -
v_call: TRBV28
cdr3_nt: TGTGCCAGCAGTTTATCGCGGGGCGCAGGGGGCTACACCTTC
cdr3_aa: CASSLSRGAGGYTF

clone_size: -
j_call: TRBJ1-2
d_call: -
v_call: TRBV5-1
cdr3_nt: TGCGCCAGCGGGCCGGACAGAGACTATGGCTACACCTTC
cdr3_aa: CASGPDRDYGYTF

clone_size: -
j_call: TRBJ2-3
d_call: -
v_call: TRBV10-2
cdr3_nt: TGCGCCAGCAGTGAGTCGGGGCGAGATACGCAGTATTTT
cdr3_aa: CASSESGRDTQYF

clone_size: once
j_call: TRBJ2-7
d_call: TRBD1
v_call: TRBV28
cdr3_nt: TGTGCCAGCAGTTCGAGACAGGGTAGGGACTACGAGCAGTACTTC
cdr3_aa: CASSSRQGRDYEQYF

clone_size: once
j_call: TRBJ2-5
d_call: -
v_call: TRBV21-1
cdr3_nt: TGTGCCAGCTGTGACAGGGGCGCCCAGCAAGAGACCCAGTACTTC
cdr3_aa: CASCDRGAQQETQYF

clone_size: -
j_call: TRBJ2-5
d_call: -
v_call: TRBV20-1
cdr3_nt: TGCAGTGCTAGAACTGAGACCCAGTACTTC
cdr3_aa: CSARTETQYF

clone_size: -
j_call: TRBJ2-5
d_call: -
v_call: TRBV5-1
cdr3_nt: TGCGCCAGCTCTCGGGGGTCCGGGCAAGAGACCCAGTACTTC
cdr3_aa: CASSRGSGQETQYF

clone_size: -
j_call: TRBJ1-6
d_call: -
v_call: TRBV4-2
cdr3_nt: TGTGCCAGCAGCCAAGACGCAGGGTACAATTCACCCCTCCACTTT
cdr3_aa: CASSQDAGYNSPLHF

clone_size: -
j_call: TRBJ2-2
d_call: -
v_call: TRBV7-2
cdr3_nt: TGTGCCAGCAGCTTAGATATAAGACTTAGGGAGCTGTTTTTT
cdr3_aa: CASSLDIRLRELFF

clone_size: few
j_call: TRBJ2-3
d_call: TRBD2
v_call: TRBV5-6
cdr3_nt: TGTGCCAGCAGCTTGGCGACTAGCGGGAGGTCAGATACGCAGTATTTT
cdr3_aa: CASSLATSGRSDTQYF

clone_size: once
j_call: TRBJ2-2
d_call: -
v_call: TRBV7-7
cdr3_nt: TGTGCTAGCAGCCCGAGCCGTTACACCGGGGAGCTGTTTTTT
cdr3_aa: CASSPSRYTGELFF

clone_size: few
j_call: TRBJ1-2
d_call: TRBD1
v_call: TRBV6-1
cdr3_nt: TGTGCCAGCAGCGACAGGGGGCCTTATGGCTACACCTTC
cdr3_aa: CASSDRGPYGYTF

clone_size: -
j_call: TRBJ2-1
d_call: -
v_call: TRBV19
cdr3_nt: TGTGCCAGTAGTACTCCGGGCCGAGCTGGGAATGAGCAGTTCTTC
cdr3_aa: CASSTPGRAGNEQFF

clone_size: few
j_call: TRBJ2-2
d_call: TRBD1
v_call: TRBV6-4
cdr3_nt: TGTGCCAGCACGCCCAGGGGGCGCGGGGGGGAGCTGTTTTTT
cdr3_aa: CASTPRGRGGELFF

clone_size: -
j_call: TRBJ2-1
d_call: -
v_call: TRBV20-1
cdr3_nt: TGCAGTGCCGCGGGGTACAATGAGCAGTTCTTC
cdr3_aa: CSAAGYNEQFF

clone_size: -
j_call: TRBJ2-1
d_call: TRBD1
v_call: TRBV9
cdr3_nt: TGTGCCAGCAGCCCCCGGACAGGGGGGGAGTTGAATGAGCAGTTCTTC
cdr3_aa: CASSPRTGGELNEQFF

clone_size: -
j_call: TRBJ2-1
d_call: -
v_call: TRBV5-8
cdr3_nt: TGTGCCAGCAGCTTGCTGGGGAATGAGCAGTTCTTC
cdr3_aa: CASSLLGNEQFF

clone_size: few
j_call: TRBJ1-4
d_call: TRBD1
v_call: TRBV7-2
cdr3_nt: TGTGCCAGCAGCCCTATCCGCAGGGGGCAGAATGAAAAACTGTTTTTT
cdr3_aa: CASSPIRRGQNEKLFF

clone_size: -
j_call: TRBJ2-3
d_call: TRBD2
v_call: TRBV5-6
cdr3_nt: TGTGCCAGCAGTCCGACTAGCGGGACCACAGATACGCAGTATTTT
cdr3_aa: CASSPTSGTTDTQYF

clone_size: -
j_call: TRBJ2-2
d_call: -
v_call: TRBV5-1
cdr3_nt: TGCGCCAGCAGCTTGGATCGCGCGGGCGACACCGGGGAGCTGTTTTTT
cdr3_aa: CASSLDRAGDTGELFF

clone_size: -
j_call: TRBJ2-7
d_call: TRBD1
v_call: TRBV28
cdr3_nt: TGTGCCACCGAACCGGGACAGGGCGGCGAGCAGTACTTC
cdr3_aa: CATEPGQGGEQYF

clone_size: -
j_call: TRBJ2-5
d_call: -
v_call: TRBV10-3
cdr3_nt: TGTGCCATCAGTGAGTCGAGGGAAGAGACCCAGTACTTC
cdr3_aa: CAISESREETQYF

clone_size: -
j_call: TRBJ2-3
d_call: -
v_call: TRBV7-2
cdr3_nt: TGTGCCAGCAGCCTTAGCACAGATACGCAGTATTTT
cdr3_aa: CASSLSTDTQYF

clone_size: -
j_call: TRBJ2-7
d_call: -
v_call: TRBV5-1
cdr3_nt: TGCGCCAGCAGCTTGGTTCTGGCTACCGAGCAGTACTTC
cdr3_aa: CASSLVLATEQYF